The present T cell receptor (beta chain) was sequenced within a study of cytomegalovirus exposure and HLA in healthy donors (dated 2017 in TCRdb). Background for the entire study: An earlier analysis of approximately 600 of the donors reported more than 250 Gb of sequence data and 100 million to 140 million unique TCR beta sequences from roughly 180 million T cells. An early release that covered several hundred HLA-typed donors contained around 300 gigabases of sequencing data and 75 million to 100 million unique TCR sequences. The genetic ancestry cluster associated with self-reported Caucasian donors included roughly four fifths of the 300 to 400 genotyped donors. The study was designed to test whether signatures of past pathogen exposure could be identified by cataloging public T cell receptors. Using immunosequencing, the study profiled T cell repertoires from fewer than 700 subjects and related those repertoires to cytomegalovirus serostatus. A separate validation cohort of 90 to 150 different subjects was used in addition to the approximately 610-subject first cohort. To predict cytomegalovirus infection status, the study brought together high-throughput TCR immunosequencing, statistical association of individual TCRs with disease status, and machine learning. A later analysis re-examined previously published TCR beta repertoires from more than 650 donors and added high-resolution HLA genotyping to investigate patterns of TCR occurrence. In the later analysis, no new phenotypic data were used to find candidate immune exposures; instead, reliance was placed on TCR beta sequences and their occurrence across donors. An earlier analysis of approximately 630 of the donors applied high-throughput TCR beta sequencing to assess whether each TCR beta V gene segment acted as functional or pseudogenic. Donor age, sex, ethnicity and CMV serostatus were compiled alongside the repertoire data. Genome-wide SNP genotypes for about three fifths of the 666 donors were used in a later genetic analysis, which treated that subset as a discovery cohort. All discovery cohort repertoires had been generated using a single sequencing platform. HLA typing covered class I and class II loci at four-digit resolution. The number of typed donors differed by locus: about 629-640 for A, B, C, DRB1 and DQB1; 522 for DQA1; about 600 for DPA1; and approximately 450 for DPB1. A few DR-DQ haplotypes were treated as single units for association and clustering because of strong linkage in the cohort. Among roughly 400 genotyped donors of the cohort, an average of about 240,000 unique TCR beta nucleotide sequences was sequenced per donor, of which about 19% were non-productive. What the authors observed across the whole study: It was suggested by the authors that the approach could potentially be generalized to other disease states and immunological phenotypes. The classifier was reported to diagnose cytomegalovirus status with high specificity and sensitivity in both the original and validation cohorts. In this cohort, only TCR beta chains were sequenced, and detectable features were limited by the absence of alpha or paired-chain data. A later analysis reported that several top co-occurrence clusters appeared linked to parvovirus B19, influenza, CMV and Epstein-Barr virus. Strong co-occurrence of HLA alleles, especially DR and DQ, made assigning TCR associations to individual alleles difficult. CMV serostatus was the only immune exposure information available for the cohort. A cluster of highly shared sequence variants was judged likely to be a technical artifact of the sequencing pipeline. Correlated functional status among segregating V segments might reflect linkage disequilibrium, but an unknown experimental factor could not be ruled out. In a later analysis, the rate of TCR association differed among HLA loci, with DRB1 alleles having the most associated TCRs and HLA-C alleles having the fewest. A further reported finding was that TCR beta sequences accurately predicted the HLA-A and HLA-B alleles for most subjects in the first cohort. HLA typing was unavailable for some donors at each locus, so association tests used only the typed subset. In a later genetic analysis, fewer N-insertions in productive TCRs were reported among donors in an Asian-associated ancestry cluster than the roughly 640-donor mean. Broadly in line with IMGT annotations, most TCR beta V segments showed up in productive rearrangements about 87% or about 30% of the time in an earlier analysis of several hundred of the donors. Because counts were too low, under 20 rarely observed V segments, including chromosome 9 orphons, were left out of the earlier analysis of approximately 500 of the donors. The presence/absence analyses assumed that sequencing depth was roughly uniform across donors, and that assumption may not be true. In a later analysis, HLA-associated TCR beta chains were found to be more clonally expanded and to have lower generation probabilities than equally common non-associated chains. In a later analysis, most CMV-associated TCR beta chains were found to appear HLA-restricted, with HLA associations seemingly driven largely by CMV exposure. In a later genetic analysis, a missense DCLRE1C variant was associated with V-gene and J-gene trimming of TCR beta chains, and the association was replicated in an independent cohort. A few of the identified cytomegalovirus-associated TCR beta chains were confirmed in vitro to be specific for cytomegalovirus antigens. A later analysis associated 15,000 or so TCR beta sequences with specific HLA alleles at a false discovery rate of 0.05. Most TCR sequences were seen in very few donors, while some public TCRs were found in many individuals. In the study, 150 to 200 TCR beta chains were listed as associated with cytomegalovirus.

The receptor library was made with the immunoSEQ multiplex PCR assay. For the multiplex PCR, a mixture combining 60 forward primers for TCR Vbeta segments and 13 reverse primers for TCR Jbeta segments was used. The CDR3 region of rearranged TCR beta genes was amplified from genomic DNA by a multiplex PCR assay. The Illumina HiSeq System was used to sequence the amplified TCR beta libraries as 87-base-pair reads. The authors processed their data as follows. A later analysis tallied around 82 million unique TCR beta chains across the 640 or so repertoires, and around 9.9 million of those chains were shared by two or more donors. To remove PCR and sequencing errors, raw reads were error-corrected and collapsed into unique sequences using a nearest-neighbor algorithm that merged closely related sequences. To assign V, D and J gene segments, CDR3 sequences were aligned to IMGT reference sequences. For a sequence to be retained, a match of at least six nucleotides was required to both a V gene segment and a J gene segment. Rearrangements were called productive when the CDR3 lacked stop codons and stayed in frame with V and J; all others were non-productive. Following IMGT convention, CDR3 was defined as the stretch from the second conserved V-encoded cysteine up to the conserved J-encoded phenylalanine. The earlier analysis of about 620 of the donors excluded sequences that lacked an unambiguous match to a single V gene segment. An earlier analysis of a few hundred of the donors classified V segments as functional when productive rearrangements were above 56.7% and as segregating when the standard deviation between donors was above 5%. To diagnose cytomegalovirus status from the catalog of TCR beta chain sequences, a statistical classification framework was built. A later analysis assigned V and J genes by comparing TCR nucleotide sequences with IMGT/GENE-DB human TR gene sequences. In a later analysis, CDR3 sequences and most-parsimonious VDJ recombination scenarios were assigned using the TCRdist pipeline. In a later analysis, each TCR beta chain was defined by its CDR3 amino acid sequence together with its V-gene family, and reads lacking a unique V-gene family were excluded. A later analysis removed several hundred highly shared, low-generation-probability nucleotide sequences to deal with suspected cross-contamination and a sequencing artifact. In a later analysis, a clonal expansion index for each public chain was calculated from normalized within-repertoire ranks of inferred template counts. A later analysis computed generation probabilities with a VDJ recombination model fitted to out-of-frame rearrangements, and checked the results against IGoR. In a later analysis, TCR-TCR, TCR-HLA and TCR-CMV co-occurrence was scored with hypergeometric tests, and a repertoire-size bias correction was applied to TCR pairs. False discovery rates were estimated in a later analysis by permuting HLA or CMV assignments 20 times. In a later analysis, co-occurring TCRs were grouped using DBSCAN, with TCRdist sequence similarity added in when clustering inside HLA-allele-positive subsets. For co-occurrence clustering, repertoires with fewer than 30,000 or more than 120,000 public chains were excluded, along with several repertoires with anomalous nucleotide sharing. The source is immuneACCESS, and TCRdb retained only in-frame sequences with V and J called. Part of the clones is not carried over; for the studies checked, unresolved V genes explain less than half of this, and the remainder is unexplained. That table gives V, J and clone size, and the DNA gave D and trimming. This sample comprises about 82,000 clones, about 79% of them detected only once. The top ten clones comprise around 5.8% of the sample.

The cohort comprised fewer than 750 healthy bone marrow donors. At the time of sampling, every cohort member was nominally healthy, though immune exposures that went unrecorded were likely present. The donor tested CMV seropositive and was one of the 289 seropositive cohort members. A peripheral blood sample was collected from each donor, and TCR beta sequencing was performed on peripheral blood mononuclear cells. Genomic DNA was extracted from the blood cell samples with the Qiagen DNeasy Blood Extraction Kit. With regard to this clone: The clone's antigen remains unknown. Base qualities are not at hand, and no much larger clone is one base apart.

Sequenced material: PBMCs. The origin of this receptor is a male donor in good health and CMV-seropositive.

CDR3 sequence: CASSIGTPLAKNIQYF. The DNA sequence follows: TGTGCCAGTAGTATCGGGACACCTCTAGCCAAAAACATTCAGTACTTC. The rearrangement joined TRBV19 to TRBJ2-4, and TRBD1 may be the D gene, going by 6 matching bases. The germline V gene (reference sequence) supplies CDR1 LNHDA and CDR2 SQIVND. Between the V and J ends, shortened by 3 bases and 0 bases respectively, the junction contains 12 bases. Taken from cysteine to phenylalanine, the CDR3 has 16 residues. Only the CDR3 part of the read is kept: 48 bases, read in frame from the first base.